Following are 13 T cell receptor beta chains from one sample sequenced in a study of metastatic and nonmetastatic thyroid tumors. TCRdb reassembled clones from the PCR reads with MiXCR. The profile covers some 86,000 clones, with under 15% appearing a single time and roughly 10% taken by the ten largest. Before thyroid surgery, none of the patients had received any treatment. Source material: tumor tissue. These receptor sequences come from a female donor with papillary thyroid cancer or a benign thyroid nodule (not recorded which). Some clones in this sample may be carry-over from other donors' samples.

The table lists this clone with a few counts. Just one base apart from a much larger clone, this may be a read error. The rearrangement uses TRBV2 and TRBJ2-7; D is perhaps TRBD2 (6 bases). The ends were cut back, 10 bases at V and 5 bases at J, with 21 bases in the middle. CDR1 and CDR2 (germline): SNHLY, FYNNEI. This CDR3 spans 14 amino acids. The CDR3 sequence is CANRQTTSIHEQYF. The CDR3 nucleotides are TGTGCCAACAGGCAAACGACTAGTATCCACGAGCAGTACTTC.

This clone has at least ten counts. The chain links TRBV6-4 to TRBJ2-3; D perhaps matches TRBD2 (5 bases). V was clipped by 6 bases and J by 0 bases, with 10 bases between them. Germline V gene data show CDR1 as MRHNA and CDR2 as SNTAGT. This CDR3 is built from 14 residues. In nucleotides, the CDR3 is TGTGCCAGCAGCGCCTCGGGAAGCACAGATACGCAGTATTTT. It specifies CASSASGSTDTQYF.

This clone was detected ten times or more. This chain connects TRBV9 to TRBJ1-1, with D tentatively TRBD1 (5 bases). From germline, CDR1 is SGDLS and CDR2 YYNGEE. Trimming left V 5 bases short and J 1 base short, with 12 bases between. CDR3 size: 14 residues. The CDR3 sequence is CASRPLQGNTEAFF. CDR3 bases: TGTGCCAGCAGACCGCTTCAGGGGAACACTGAAGCTTTCTTT.

Of note for this clone: It may be a read error: a sequence one base away is much more abundant. The chain recombines TRBV2 with TRBJ2-5, with no clear D. V gave up 8 bases and J gave up 3 bases, with 4 bases separating them. This CDR3 is 10 amino acids long. Germline CDR1 and CDR2: SNHLY and FYNNEI. CDR3 in amino acids: CASQKETQYF. The CDR3 nucleotides read TGTGCCAGCCAGAAAGAGACCCAGTACTTC. Combining the CDR3 with reference TRBV2 and TRBJ2-5 gives the whole variable domain EPEVTQTPSHQVTQMGQEVILRCVPISNHLYFYWYRQILGQKVEFLVSFYNNEISEKSEIFDDQFSVERPDGSNFTLKIRSTKLEDSAMYFCASQKETQYFGPGTRLLVL.

Comment on this clone: Other DNA sequences in this sample translate to the same CDR3. This CDR3 reads CASSVGRGPVGDTQYF. In DNA, the CDR3 is TGTGCCAGCAGCGTAGGAAGAGGGCCTGTTGGGGATACGCAGTATTTT. The chain recombines TRBV9 with TRBJ2-3; maybe TRBD2 (5 bases). CDR1 and CDR2 from the germline V gene are SGDLS and YYNGEE. V lost 0 bases and J lost 6, with 17 bases in between. This CDR3 spans 16 amino acids. Supplemented by reference TRBV9 and TRBJ2-3, the full variable domain reads DSGVTQTPKHLITATGQRVTLRCSPRSGDLSVYWYQQSLDQGLQFLIQYYNGEERAKGNILERFSAQQFPDLHSELNLSSLELGDSALYFCASSVGRGPVGDTQYFGPGTRLTVL.

This clone has at least ten counts. The chain carries TRBV6-1 and TRBJ2-5; a weak D match, TRBD1 (6 bases). With 7 bases removed from V and 7 bases from J, the gap between germline ends came to 13 bases. CDR1 and CDR2 (germline): MNHNS, SASEGT. The CDR3 sequence is 12 residues long. CDR3 residues: CASTTGLGTQYF. CDR3 in DNA: TGTGCCAGCACAACAGGGCTGGGGACCCAGTACTTC.

In its sample, this clone was seen many times. This chain's CDR3 is CASSGIQGLGNQPQHF. The CDR3, as DNA: TGTGCCAGCAGTGGAATCCAGGGGTTGGGCAATCAGCCCCAGCATTTT. The chain links TRBV28 to TRBJ1-5, with D tentatively TRBD1 (6 bases). CDR3 length: 16 residues. The V end lost 5 bases, the J end lost 2 bases, and 16 bases lay between the germline ends. Germline V gene sequence: CDR1 MDHEN, CDR2 SYDVKM.

This clone was counted ten times or more. The chain uses TRBV30 and TRBJ2-7; D remains unclear. Germline lookup yields CDR1 GTSNPN and CDR2 SVGIG (reference sequence). Trimming stripped 0 bases from V and 6 bases from J, with 12 bases between. The CDR3 extends over 13 amino acids. CDR3 sequence: CAWSVWGSGEQYF. CDR3 sequence (DNA): TGTGCCTGGAGTGTCTGGGGTTCGGGCGAGCAGTACTTC.

This clone was counted at least ten times. This rearrangement joins TRBV20-1 to TRBJ1-1, with no clear D. The CDR3 sequence is 12 residues long. Per the germline V gene, CDR1 is DFQATT and CDR2 is SNEGSKA (reference sequence). Trimming left V 3 bases short and J 1 base short, with 6 bases between. The CDR3 region is CSASKGNTEAFF. The CDR3 nucleotides read TGCAGTGCTAGTAAGGGGAACACTGAAGCTTTCTTT.

This clone has ten or more counts. Other nucleotide sequences from this sample produce the same CDR3. This sequence joins TRBV4-1 and TRBJ2-7, with TRBD1 matching 9 bases. The length of the CDR3 is 13 residues. Germline assignment: CDR1 MGHRA and CDR2 YSYEKL. After removal of 3 bases from V and 3 bases from J, the junction contained 0 bases not matched to a gene. DNA for the CDR3: TGCGCCAGCAGCCAGGACAGGGGCTACGAGCAGTACTTC. Its protein is CASSQDRGYEQYF.

On this clone: Being one base from a much bigger clone, this may be a read error. Other DNA sequences within the sample encode an identical CDR3. V usage is TRBV6-1 and J usage is TRBJ2-7, with a tentative D call TRBD2 (7 bases). The CDR3 extends over 14 amino acids. Per the germline V gene, CDR1 is MNHNS and CDR2 is SASEGT. The CDR3 coding sequence is TGTGCCAGCACCACCCGGGGGGCATCCTACGAGCAGTACTTT. It is translated as CASTTRGASYEQYF.

Remarks on this clone: This may stem from a read error, because a much larger clone lies one nucleotide away. The identical CDR3 is also encoded by other nucleotide sequences in the sample. The rearrangement links TRBV9 to TRBJ2-3; 13 bases match TRBD2. The CDR3 loop spans 16 amino acids. Looked up from germline, CDR1 is SGDLS and CDR2 is YYNGEE. Losses at the gene ends were 5 bases for V and 6 bases for J; bases not matched to a gene: 9. The CDR3 nucleotides are TGTGCCAGCAGTGCGGGACTAGCGGGATTGGCGGATACGCAGTATTTT. Amino acids: CASSAGLAGLADTQYF.

This clone has ten or more counts. The rearrangement links TRBV19 to TRBJ1-1; 12 nucleotides agree with TRBD1. Germline lookup yields CDR1 LNHDA and CDR2 SQIVND (reference sequence). The CDR3 spans 18 residues. V dropped 3 bases and J dropped 4; count of bases not matched to a gene: 12. The CDR3 region is CASSIPVGTGGAGTEAFF. CDR3 bases: TGTGCCAGTAGTATTCCCGTCGGGACAGGGGGCGCGGGCACTGAAGCTTTCTTT.